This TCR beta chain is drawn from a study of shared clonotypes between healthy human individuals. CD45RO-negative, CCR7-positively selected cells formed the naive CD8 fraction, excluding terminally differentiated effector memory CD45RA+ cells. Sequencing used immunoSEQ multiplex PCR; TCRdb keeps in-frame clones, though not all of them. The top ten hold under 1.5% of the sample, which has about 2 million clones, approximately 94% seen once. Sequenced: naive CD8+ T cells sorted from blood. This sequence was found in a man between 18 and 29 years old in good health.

CDR3 DNA: TGTGCCAGCAGCAACCGGGACAGGGACTCCTACGAGCAGTACTTC. Translating gives CASSNRDRDSYEQYF. The chain carries TRBV7-9 and TRBJ2-7; TRBD1 agrees at 9 bases. V shed 5 bases, J shed 0 bases, and the junction held 5 bases outside the gene matches. The CDR3 runs to 15 residues. Germline CDR1 reads SEHNR; CDR2 reads FQNEAQ (reference sequence).